The 29 T cell receptor beta chains in this list originate from one sample, sequenced in a study of T cell responses to AZD1222 COVID-19 vaccine (dated by TCRdb to 2020 to 2022). What the time point label conveys for this sample: baseline before first vaccination. The library was built by means of the immunoSEQ multiplex PCR assay. TCRdb took over this immuneACCESS table, retaining in-frame rearrangements with V and J assigned. Such tables are incomplete; in checked studies, under half of the missing clones stem from an unresolved V gene, and the remainder is unexplained. The sample includes more than 100,000 clones, with approximately 90% observed a single time. The ten largest account for 1.5% to 2% of the sample. This sample comprised peripheral blood, obtained on day 0 of AZD1222 vaccination. These receptor sequences come from an adult in good health.

The V and J genes are TRBV11-3 and TRBJ2-1; 10 positions agree with TRBD2. From germline, CDR1 is SGHNT and CDR2 YENEEA. Germline trimming cut 4 bases from V and 5 bases from J; bases unmatched to any gene: 8. CDR3 length: 16 amino acids. The CDR3 reads CASSSQLAGNNNEQFF. Written as DNA, the CDR3 is TGTGCCAGCAGCTCACAACTAGCGGGGAATAACAATGAGCAGTTCTTC. Full variable domain (outside the CDR3, taken from reference TRBV11-3 and TRBJ2-1): EAGVVQSPRYKIIEKKQPVAFWCNPISGHNTLYWYLQNLGQGPELLIRYENEEAVDDSQLPKDRFSAERLKGVDSTLKIQPAELGDSAVYLCASSSQLAGNNNEQFFGPGTRLTVL.

The chain employs TRBV7-3 and TRBJ1-1, with D possibly being TRBD1 (6 bases). V lost 3 bases to trimming and J lost 6 bases, with 11 bases between them. Germline CDR1 is SGHTA and CDR2 is FQGTGA. The CDR3 length is 13 residues. The CDR3 region is CASSLTGAPEAFF. The CDR3 coding sequence is TGTGCCAGCAGCTTGACAGGCGCTCCTGAAGCTTTCTTT.

V and J are TRBV7-9 and TRBJ2-4, with 12 bases aligning to TRBD2. V dropped 0 bases and J dropped 9; count of bases not matched to a gene: 12. The germline CDR1 and CDR2 sequences are SEHNR and FQNEAQ (reference sequence). This CDR3 is built from 18 residues. Here the CDR3 DNA reads TGTGCCAGCAGCTTAGCAAGACTAGCGGGAGAGTCGCGTGCCATTCAGTACTTC. Its protein is CASSLARLAGESRAIQYF. Complete variable domain (other parts from reference TRBV7-9 and TRBJ2-4): DTGVSQNPRHKITKRGQNVTFRCDPISEHNRLYWYRQTLGQGPEFLTYFQNEAQLEKSRLLSDRFSAERPKGSFSTLEIQRTEQGDSAMYLCASSLARLAGESRAIQYFGAGTRLSVL.

The chain employs TRBV11-3 and TRBJ2-3; D ambiguous. CDR3 size: 14 residues. Trimming removed 5 bases from V and 0 bases from J, with 9 bases in between. Germline V lookup: CDR1 SGHNT, CDR2 YENEEA. The CDR3: CASSPSGSTDTQYF. The CDR3 coding sequence is TGTGCCAGCAGCCCTTCCGGGAGCACAGATACGCAGTATTTT. The complete variable domain, with remaining parts taken from reference TRBV11-3 and TRBJ2-3, reads EAGVVQSPRYKIIEKKQPVAFWCNPISGHNTLYWYLQNLGQGPELLIRYENEEAVDDSQLPKDRFSAERLKGVDSTLKIQPAELGDSAVYLCASSPSGSTDTQYFGPGTRLTVL.

The CDR3 nucleotides are TGTGCCAGCAGCTCAAGACTTGGAGAGACCCAGTACTTC. Amino acids: CASSSRLGETQYF. This chain joins TRBV5-4 and TRBJ2-5; D is undetermined. From germline, CDR1 is SGHNT and CDR2 YYREEE (reference sequence). The CDR3 has 13 amino acids. Trimming pared 3 bases from V and 4 bases from J, leaving 10 bases between.

The chain employs TRBV7-9 and TRBJ2-1; perhaps D is TRBD1 or TRBD2 (7 bases each). Per germline, CDR1 SEHNR and CDR2 FQNEAQ (reference sequence). The CDR3 sequence is 13 residues long. The germline V and J ends were trimmed by 8 bases and 5 bases, with 13 bases remaining between them. The CDR3 loop reads CASQGGTHNEQFF. The CDR3 DNA sequence: TGTGCCAGCCAGGGGGGGACCCACAATGAGCAGTTCTTC.

The chain couples TRBV10-3 to TRBJ2-5, with a tentative D call TRBD2 (7 bases). This CDR3 is 13 amino acids long. CDR1 and CDR2 from the germline V gene are ENHRY and SYGVKD. Trimming shortened V by 4 bases and J by 5 bases, and 11 bases separated the two germline ends. This CDR3 is CAISAGGGETQYF. The CDR3 bases are TGTGCCATCAGTGCGGGGGGCGGGGAGACCCAGTACTTC.

The rearrangement joins TRBV5-1 to TRBJ2-5; 8 bases line up with TRBD1. After removal of 4 bases from V and 5 bases from J, the junction contained 10 bases not matched to a gene. Germline CDR1 and CDR2: SGHRS and YFSETQ. The CDR3 sequence is 15 residues long. The CDR3 loop reads CASSTGRTGMETQYF. CDR3 DNA: TGCGCCAGCAGCACCGGTCGGACAGGGATGGAGACCCAGTACTTC. Based on the CDR3 plus reference TRBV5-1 and TRBJ2-5, the full variable domain is KAGVTQTPRYLIKTRGQQVTLSCSPISGHRSVSWYQQTPGQGLQFLFEYFSETQRNKGNFPGRFSGRQFSNSRSEMNVSTLELGDSALYLCASSTGRTGMETQYFGPGTRLLVL.

This clone was detected once. The chain uses TRBV27 and TRBJ1-1, with D maybe TRBD1 (5 bases). The V and J ends lost 5 bases and 6 bases respectively, with 13 bases between them. CDR1 is MNHEY, CDR2 SMNVEV, per germline (reference sequence). The CDR3 spans 13 residues. This chain's CDR3 is CASSGQGSAEAFF. Here the CDR3 DNA reads TGTGCCAGCAGTGGGCAGGGCTCCGCTGAAGCTTTCTTT.

The genes are TRBV6-4 and TRBJ2-3, with TRBD2 identical over 8 bases. The V gene end was trimmed by 4 bases and the J gene end by 0 bases; junction bases not matched to a gene: 0. Germline CDR1 reads MRHNA; CDR2 reads SNTAGT. The CDR3 is 14 amino acids. This chain's CDR3 is CASSASGSTDTQYF. The CDR3 bases are TGTGCCAGCAGTGCTAGCGGGAGCACAGATACGCAGTATTTT.

The table lists this clone with a count of one. V gene TRBV24-1 combines with J gene TRBJ2-4, with unresolved D. The CDR3 contains 18 residues. The V gene's germline CDR1 is KGHDR and CDR2 SFDVKD. Trimming cost V 4 bases and J 0 bases, with 18 bases left between them. DNA of the CDR3: TGTGCCACCAGTGACTCCGGCTCCCCGGAGCTAGCCAAAAACATTCAGTACTTC. Its protein is CATSDSGSPELAKNIQYF.

The chain employs TRBV6-6 and TRBJ1-1; TRBD1 aligns across 7 bases. Germline V CDR1 and CDR2: MNHNY, SVGAGI (reference sequence). Trimming removed 2 bases from V and 5 bases from J; junction bases left unmatched: 5. The CDR3 runs 14 residues. The CDR3 DNA reads as TGTGCCAGCAGTTACGCGACAGGGAATACTGAAGCTTTCTTT. This encodes CASSYATGNTEAFF.

This clone was seen once. This chain links TRBV29-1 with TRBJ2-1; D not certain. V shed 4 bases and J shed 5 bases, with 18 bases lying between them. This CDR3 comprises 15 residues. The germline V gene encodes CDR1 SQVTM and CDR2 ANQGSEA. The CDR3 nucleotides read TGCAGCGTTGGATCCAGCTCGCCAAACCACAATGAGCAGTTCTTC. This codes for CSVGSSSPNHNEQFF.

The chain couples TRBV18 to TRBJ1-6; D remains unclear. The ends were cut back, 5 bases at V and 3 bases at J, with 11 bases in the middle. The length of the CDR3 is 15 residues. CDR1 KGHSH and CDR2 LQKENI come from the germline V gene. The CDR3 DNA follows: TGTGCCAGCTCATACACCGGGAACTATAATTCACCCCTCCACTTT. Translated, it gives CASSYTGNYNSPLHF.

The chain links TRBV29-1 to TRBJ2-7; maybe TRBD1 (6 bases). Trimming took off 4 bases at V and 1 base at J, with 17 bases between the two ends. There are 15 residues in the CDR3. Germline lookup yields CDR1 SQVTM and CDR2 ANQGSEA. CDR3 coding DNA: TGCAGCGTTGTCCTGGGGGCTGGGAGTTCCTACGAGCAGTACTTC. Its protein product is CSVVLGAGSSYEQYF.

The chain employs TRBV13 and TRBJ1-5; TRBD1 might be the D (6 bases). The length of the CDR3 is 14 residues. CDR1 PRHDT and CDR2 FYEKMQ come from the germline V gene (reference sequence). Trimming removed 3 bases at V and 6 bases at J, with 12 bases between. The CDR3: CASSFSGDGQPQHF. For the CDR3, the DNA is TGTGCCAGCAGCTTTTCAGGGGACGGTCAGCCCCAGCATTTT.

The rearrangement joins TRBV7-8 to TRBJ1-2, with TRBD1 as a possible D gene (6 bases). Trimming pared 1 base from V and 5 bases from J, leaving 17 bases between. The CDR3 totals 16 residues. Germline-derived CDR1 and CDR2 are SGHVS and FQNEAQ. CDR3 residues: CASSLGTRQTGYGYTF. The DNA for the CDR3 is TGTGCCAGCAGCTTAGGGACTAGACAAACAGGGTATGGCTACACCTTC.

V and J are TRBV9 and TRBJ2-2, with 9 bases aligning to TRBD2. CDR3 length: 18 amino acids. Losses at the gene ends were 0 bases for V and 4 bases for J; bases not matched to a gene: 10. Germline V gives CDR1 SGDLS, CDR2 YYNGEE. The DNA of the CDR3 is TGTGCCAGCAGCGTAGCTACAGGGACTAGCTTGAGCACCGGGGAGCTGTTTTTT. This translates into CASSVATGTSLSTGELFF.

The chain uses TRBV7-6 and TRBJ1-3, with a tentative D call TRBD1 (6 bases). This CDR3 has 20 residues. CDR1 and CDR2 from the germline V gene are SGHVS and FNYEAQ. V was shortened by 10 bases and J by 0 bases, with 31 bases between the two germline ends. CDR3: CATKLQPHTGWGPSGNTIYF. The CDR3 coding sequence is TGTGCCACCAAGCTTCAACCCCACACAGGGTGGGGACCCTCTGGAAACACCATATATTTT.

J is TRBJ1-1 and V is TRBV29-1, with 8 positions matching TRBD1. Trimming cost V 6 bases and J 11 bases; bases outside gene matches: 14. Per germline, CDR1 SQVTM and CDR2 ANQGSEA. The CDR3 length is 13 residues. Here the CDR3 reads CSVRQRQGSSAFF. CDR3 nucleotides: TGCAGCGTCCGACAGAGACAGGGGAGTTCGGCTTTCTTT.

This clone was picked up one time. V and J are TRBV28 and TRBJ2-1, with D perhaps matching TRBD2 (6 bases). V was trimmed by 7 bases and J by 10 bases, leaving 11 bases between them. There are 11 residues in the CDR3. From germline, CDR1 is MDHEN and CDR2 SYDVKM. CDR3 loop: CASILGGEQFF. The CDR3 DNA follows: TGTGCCAGCATCTTGGGGGGAGAGCAGTTCTTC.

The chain joins TRBV19 to TRBJ1-6; 8 bases line up with TRBD1. The CDR3 is made up of 18 amino acids. CDR1 and CDR2 (germline): LNHDA, SQIVND (reference sequence). V was pared by 5 bases and J by 0 bases, with 9 bases of the junction left unmatched. The CDR3 bases are TGTGCCAGTAGTGGTCGGACAGGGAGGAGCTCCTATAATTCACCCCTCCACTTT. This sequence encodes CASSGRTGRSSYNSPLHF.

This chain links TRBV19 with TRBJ1-1; 9 bases line up with TRBD1. Germline CDR1 and CDR2: LNHDA and SQIVND (reference sequence). V lost 4 bases to trimming and J lost 4 bases; unmatched junction nucleotides: 7. This CDR3 contains 15 residues. The CDR3 sequence is CASSTRQGVSTEAFF. The DNA for the CDR3 is TGTGCCAGTAGTACCCGACAGGGGGTGAGCACTGAAGCTTTCTTT. The variable domain in full, completed from reference TRBV19 and TRBJ1-1, reads DGGITQSPKYLFRKEGQNVTLSCEQNLNHDAMYWYRQDPGQGLRLIYYSQIVNDFQKGDIAEGYSVSREKKESFPLTVTSAQKNPTAFYLCASSTRQGVSTEAFFGQGTRLTVV.

The V gene is TRBV27, the J gene TRBJ2-1; TRBD1 agrees at 7 bases. V trimming: 9 bases; J trimming: 5 bases; junction bases outside the gene matches: 7. The V gene's germline CDR1 is MNHEY and CDR2 SMNVEV (reference sequence). The CDR3 is made up of 13 amino acids. The CDR3: CASKQGRHNEQFF. CDR3 DNA sequence: TGTGCCAGTAAACAGGGGCGGCACAATGAGCAGTTCTTC.

This sequence joins TRBV11-2 and TRBJ1-5; 8 nucleotides match TRBD1. The CDR3 loop spans 15 amino acids. Trimming took 0 bases from V and 6 from J; bases not matched to a gene: 4. The germline V gene has CDR1 SGHAT and CDR2 FQNNGV. Here the CDR3 DNA reads TGTGCCAGCAGCTTAGATACAGGGGGTGGTCAGCCCCAGCATTTT. This sequence encodes CASSLDTGGGQPQHF.

The V and J genes are TRBV28 and TRBJ2-1, with 11 bases that match TRBD2. CDR3 length: 15 residues. J gave up 4 bases and V 2 bases, and 1 base lay outside the gene matches. Germline V CDR1 and CDR2: MDHEN, SYDVKM. As DNA, the CDR3 is TGTGCCAGCAGTTTAAGACTAGCGGGATACAATGAGCAGTTCTTC. Translating it yields CASSLRLAGYNEQFF.

The chain carries TRBV21-1 and TRBJ1-2; TRBD1, as called in the table, went unchecked against the DNA. TRBV21-1 is an annotated pseudogene. CDR3 length: 16 residues. In nucleotides, the CDR3 is TGTGCCAGCAGCAAATTGGAAGGACAGGGGGCGTGTGGCTACACCTTC. Translating gives CASSKLEGQGACGYTF.

This chain uses TRBV4-3 with TRBJ2-3, with 9 bases lining up with TRBD1. The CDR3 totals 14 residues. Germline CDR1 and CDR2: LGHNA and YSLEER. The V gene end was trimmed by 4 bases and the J gene end by 4 bases; junction bases not matched to a gene: 3. The DNA of the CDR3 is TGCGCCAGCAGCCCAGGACAGGGGCCAGATACGCAGTATTTT. This gives the protein CASSPGQGPDTQYF.

This chain connects TRBV3-1 (or the pseudogene TRBV3-2) to TRBJ1-2, with D possibly being TRBD1 (5 bases). The CDR3 is 16 amino acids. Germline V gene lookup returns CDR1 LGHDT and CDR2 YNNKEL (reference sequence). V lost 1 base, J lost 2 bases, and 14 bases lay in between. Here the CDR3 reads CASSQVRYRQNYGYTF. CDR3 nucleotide sequence: TGTGCCAGCAGCCAAGTGAGATATAGACAGAACTATGGCTACACCTTC.